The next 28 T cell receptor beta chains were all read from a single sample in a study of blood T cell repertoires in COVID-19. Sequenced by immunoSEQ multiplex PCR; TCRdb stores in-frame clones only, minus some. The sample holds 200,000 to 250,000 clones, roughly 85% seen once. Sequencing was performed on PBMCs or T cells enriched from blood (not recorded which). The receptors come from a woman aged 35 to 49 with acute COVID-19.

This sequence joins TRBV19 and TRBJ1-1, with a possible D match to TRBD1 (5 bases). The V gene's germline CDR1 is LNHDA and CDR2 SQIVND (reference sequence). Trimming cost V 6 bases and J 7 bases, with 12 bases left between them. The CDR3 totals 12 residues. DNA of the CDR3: TGTGCCAGTAGCTCCCAGGGCGTTGAAGCTTTCTTT. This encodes CASSSQGVEAFF.

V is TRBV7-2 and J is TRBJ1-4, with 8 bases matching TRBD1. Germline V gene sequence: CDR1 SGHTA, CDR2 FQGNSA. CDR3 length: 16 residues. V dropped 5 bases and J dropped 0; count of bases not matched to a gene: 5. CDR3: CASSRDRSATNEKLFF. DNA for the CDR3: TGTGCCAGCAGCAGGGACAGGTCTGCAACTAATGAAAAACTGTTTTTT. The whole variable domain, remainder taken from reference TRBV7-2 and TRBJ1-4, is GAGVSQSPSNKVTEKGKDVELRCDPISGHTALYWYRQSLGQGLEFLIYFQGNSAPDKSGLPSDRFSAERTGGSVSTLTIQRTQQEDSAVYLCASSRDRSATNEKLFFGSGTQLSVL.

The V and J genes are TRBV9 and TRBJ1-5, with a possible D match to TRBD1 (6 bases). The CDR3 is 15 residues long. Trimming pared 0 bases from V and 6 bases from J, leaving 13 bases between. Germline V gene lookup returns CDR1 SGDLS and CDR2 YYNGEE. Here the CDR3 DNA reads TGTGCCAGCAGCGTAGGGGGGCGAGGAGGTCAGCCCCAGCATTTT. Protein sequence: CASSVGGRGGQPQHF.

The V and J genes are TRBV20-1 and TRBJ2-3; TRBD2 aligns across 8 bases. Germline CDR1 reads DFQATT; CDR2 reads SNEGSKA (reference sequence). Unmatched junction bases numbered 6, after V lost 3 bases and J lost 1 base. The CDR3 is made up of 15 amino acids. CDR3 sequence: CSASGLAGRTDTQYF. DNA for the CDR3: TGCAGTGCTAGTGGTCTAGCGGGCCGCACAGATACGCAGTATTTT.

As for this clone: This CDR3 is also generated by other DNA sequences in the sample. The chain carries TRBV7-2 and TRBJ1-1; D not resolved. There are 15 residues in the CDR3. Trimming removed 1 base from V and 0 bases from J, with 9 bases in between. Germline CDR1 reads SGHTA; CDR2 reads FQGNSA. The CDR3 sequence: CASSLEERMNTEAFF. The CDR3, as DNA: TGTGCCAGCAGCTTAGAGGAGAGAATGAACACTGAAGCTTTCTTT.

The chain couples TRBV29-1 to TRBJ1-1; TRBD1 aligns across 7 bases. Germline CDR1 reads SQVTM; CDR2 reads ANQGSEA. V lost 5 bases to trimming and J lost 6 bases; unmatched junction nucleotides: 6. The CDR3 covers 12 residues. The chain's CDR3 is CSVTTGRAEAFF. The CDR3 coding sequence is TGCAGCGTTACGACAGGGCGCGCTGAAGCTTTCTTT.

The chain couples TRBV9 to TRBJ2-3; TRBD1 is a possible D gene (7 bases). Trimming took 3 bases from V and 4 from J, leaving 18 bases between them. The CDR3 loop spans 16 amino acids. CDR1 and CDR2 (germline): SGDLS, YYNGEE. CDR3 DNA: TGTGCCAGCAGCGGACGAGGGGGCGGGGCCTCAGATACGCAGTATTTT. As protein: CASSGRGGGASDTQYF.

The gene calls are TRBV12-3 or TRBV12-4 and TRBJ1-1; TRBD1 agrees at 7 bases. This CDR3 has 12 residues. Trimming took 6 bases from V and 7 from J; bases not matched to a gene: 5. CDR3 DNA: TGTGCCAGCAGCTCCGACAGGGTTGAAGCTTTCTTT. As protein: CASSSDRVEAFF.

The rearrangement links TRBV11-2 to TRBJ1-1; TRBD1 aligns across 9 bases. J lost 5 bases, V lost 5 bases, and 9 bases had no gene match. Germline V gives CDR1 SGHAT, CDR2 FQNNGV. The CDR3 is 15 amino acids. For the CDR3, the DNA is TGTGCCAGCAGCATCGCCGGGACAGGGCCAACTGAAGCTTTCTTT. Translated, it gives CASSIAGTGPTEAFF.

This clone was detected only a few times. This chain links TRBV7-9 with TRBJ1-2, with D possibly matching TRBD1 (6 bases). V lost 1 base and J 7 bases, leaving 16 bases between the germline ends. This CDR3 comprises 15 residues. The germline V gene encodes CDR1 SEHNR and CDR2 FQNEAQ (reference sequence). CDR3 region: CASSLDQGRLPGYTF. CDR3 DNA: TGTGCCAGCAGCTTAGATCAGGGGCGTTTGCCTGGCTACACCTTC.

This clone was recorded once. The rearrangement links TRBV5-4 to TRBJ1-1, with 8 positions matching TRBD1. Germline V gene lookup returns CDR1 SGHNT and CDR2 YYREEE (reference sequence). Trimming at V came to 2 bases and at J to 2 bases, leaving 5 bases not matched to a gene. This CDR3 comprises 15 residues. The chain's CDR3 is CASSLRQGPNTEAFF. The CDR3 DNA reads TGTGCCAGCAGCTTAAGACAGGGGCCTAACACTGAAGCTTTCTTT.

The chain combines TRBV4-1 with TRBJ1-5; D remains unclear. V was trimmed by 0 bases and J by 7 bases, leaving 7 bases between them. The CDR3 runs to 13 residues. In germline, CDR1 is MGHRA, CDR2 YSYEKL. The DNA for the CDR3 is TGCGCCAGCAGCCAAGATCTCGAGCAGCCCCAGCATTTT. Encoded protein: CASSQDLEQPQHF.

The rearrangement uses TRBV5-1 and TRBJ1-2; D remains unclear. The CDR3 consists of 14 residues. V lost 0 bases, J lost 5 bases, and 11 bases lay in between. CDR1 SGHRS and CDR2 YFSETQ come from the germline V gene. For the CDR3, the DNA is TGCGCCAGCAGCTTGGAGACGGGGAGATATGGCTACACCTTC. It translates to CASSLETGRYGYTF.

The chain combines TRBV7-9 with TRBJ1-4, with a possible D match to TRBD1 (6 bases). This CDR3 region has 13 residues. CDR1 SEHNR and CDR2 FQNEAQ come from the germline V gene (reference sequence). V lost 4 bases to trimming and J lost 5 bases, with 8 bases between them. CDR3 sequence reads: CASSWDINEKLFF. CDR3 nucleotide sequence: TGTGCCAGCAGCTGGGACATAAATGAAAAACTGTTTTTT.

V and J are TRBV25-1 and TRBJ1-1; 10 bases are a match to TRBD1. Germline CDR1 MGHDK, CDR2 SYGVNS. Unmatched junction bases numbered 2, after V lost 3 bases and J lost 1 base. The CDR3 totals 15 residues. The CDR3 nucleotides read TGTGCCAGCAGTGAGACAGGGGGCTGGAACACTGAAGCTTTCTTT. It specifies CASSETGGWNTEAFF.

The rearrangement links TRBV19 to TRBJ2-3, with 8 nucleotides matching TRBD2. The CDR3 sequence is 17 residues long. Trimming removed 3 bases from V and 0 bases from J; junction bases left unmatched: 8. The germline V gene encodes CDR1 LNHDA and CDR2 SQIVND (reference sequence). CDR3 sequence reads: CASSIGAGARSTDTQYF. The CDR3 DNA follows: TGTGCCAGTAGTATCGGAGCGGGGGCTAGAAGCACAGATACGCAGTATTTT.

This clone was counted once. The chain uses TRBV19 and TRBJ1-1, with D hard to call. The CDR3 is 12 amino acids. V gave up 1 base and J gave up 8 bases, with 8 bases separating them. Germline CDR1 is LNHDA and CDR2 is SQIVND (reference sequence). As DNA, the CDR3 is TGTGCCAGTAGTATAGGGTTGGAGGAAGCTTTCTTT. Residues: CASSIGLEEAFF.

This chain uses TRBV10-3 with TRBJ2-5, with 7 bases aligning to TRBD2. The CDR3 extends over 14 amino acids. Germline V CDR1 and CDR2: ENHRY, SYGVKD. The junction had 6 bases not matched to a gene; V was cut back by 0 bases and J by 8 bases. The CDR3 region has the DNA TGTGCCATCAGTGAGTCAAATAGAGCGGGAACCCAGTACTTC. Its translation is CAISESNRAGTQYF.

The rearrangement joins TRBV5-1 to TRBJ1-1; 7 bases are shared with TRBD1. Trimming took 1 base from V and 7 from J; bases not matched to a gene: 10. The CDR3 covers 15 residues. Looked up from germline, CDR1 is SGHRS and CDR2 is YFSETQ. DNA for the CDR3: TGCGCCAGCAGCTTGACGAGCGACAGGGCTATTGAAGCTTTCTTT. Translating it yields CASSLTSDRAIEAFF.

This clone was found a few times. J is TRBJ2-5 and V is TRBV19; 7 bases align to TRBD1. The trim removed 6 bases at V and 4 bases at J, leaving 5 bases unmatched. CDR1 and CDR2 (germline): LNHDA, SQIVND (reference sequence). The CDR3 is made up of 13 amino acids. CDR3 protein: CASSTGVRETQYF. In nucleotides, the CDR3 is TGTGCCAGTAGCACAGGGGTGCGAGAGACCCAGTACTTC.

This CDR3 reads CASSLKAFGGTPSTDTQYF. The DNA of the CDR3 is TGTGCCAGCAGCTTAAAAGCGTTCGGAGGGACCCCTAGCACAGATACGCAGTATTTT. V and J are TRBV7-2 and TRBJ2-3; possible D gene TRBD2, 6 bases. Trimming removed 2 bases from V and 0 bases from J, with 21 bases in between. This CDR3 contains 19 residues. CDR1 is SGHTA and CDR2 is FQGNSA in the germline V gene.

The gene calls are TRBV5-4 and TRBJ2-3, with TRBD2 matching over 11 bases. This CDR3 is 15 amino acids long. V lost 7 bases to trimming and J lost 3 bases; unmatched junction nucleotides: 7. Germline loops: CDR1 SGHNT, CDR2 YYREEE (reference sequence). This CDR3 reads CASRSGGAGTDTQYF. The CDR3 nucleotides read TGTGCCAGCCGTAGCGGGGGGGCCGGTACAGATACGCAGTATTTT.

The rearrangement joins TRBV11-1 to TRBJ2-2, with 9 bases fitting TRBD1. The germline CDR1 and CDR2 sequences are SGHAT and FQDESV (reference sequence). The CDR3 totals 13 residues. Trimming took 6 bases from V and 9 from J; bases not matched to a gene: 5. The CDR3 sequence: CASSRNRGRELFF. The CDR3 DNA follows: TGTGCCAGCAGTCGGAACAGGGGGCGGGAGCTGTTTTTT.

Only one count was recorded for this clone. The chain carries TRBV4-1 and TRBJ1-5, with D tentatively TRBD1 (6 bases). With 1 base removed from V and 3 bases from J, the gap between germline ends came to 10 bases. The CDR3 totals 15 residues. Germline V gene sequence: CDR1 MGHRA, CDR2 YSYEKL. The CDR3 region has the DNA TGCGCCAGCAGCCAAGTCGGGGGGCTCAATCAGCCCCAGCATTTT. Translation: CASSQVGGLNQPQHF.

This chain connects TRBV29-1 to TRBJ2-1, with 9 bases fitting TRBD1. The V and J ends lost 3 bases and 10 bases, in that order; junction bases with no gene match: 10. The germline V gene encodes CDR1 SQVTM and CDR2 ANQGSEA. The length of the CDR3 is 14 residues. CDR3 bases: TGCAGCGTTGATGAGACAGGGGGTCCAGAAGAGCAGTTCTTC. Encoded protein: CSVDETGGPEEQFF.

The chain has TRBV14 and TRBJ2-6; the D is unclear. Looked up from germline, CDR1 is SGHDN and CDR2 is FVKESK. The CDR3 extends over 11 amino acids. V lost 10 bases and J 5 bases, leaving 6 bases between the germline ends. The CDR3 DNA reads TGTGCCACCGGGTGGGCCAACGTCCTGACTTTC. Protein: CATGWANVLTF.

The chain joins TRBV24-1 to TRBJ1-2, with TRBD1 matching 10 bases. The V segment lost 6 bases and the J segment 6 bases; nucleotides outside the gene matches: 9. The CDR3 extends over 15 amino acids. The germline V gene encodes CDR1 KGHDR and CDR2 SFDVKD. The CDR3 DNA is TGTGCCACCAGTTTCCAGACAGGGGGCTTGAATGGCTACACCTTC. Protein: CATSFQTGGLNGYTF.

The CDR3, as DNA: TGCGCCAGCAGGCGGCAGGGTGCTCAGCCCCAGCATTTT. Residues: CASRRQGAQPQHF. The gene calls are TRBV5-1 and TRBJ1-5; D perhaps matches TRBD1 (5 bases). The V gene lost 5 bases and the J gene lost 6 bases, with 12 bases spanning the gap. The CDR3 runs 13 residues. The germline gives CDR1 SGHRS, CDR2 YFSETQ.